The clone carrying this T cell receptor (beta chain) has only a few counts. What it recognizes is unknown. This sample was included in a study of cytomegalovirus exposure and HLA in healthy donors. Study context: An analysis done earlier identified around 100 million unique TCR beta sequences from about 179 million T cells. Caucasian-associated ancestry cluster membership applied to under 85% of around 400 genotyped donors. Study-level findings and limits: CMV serostatus alone was available as immune exposure information. Most CMV-associated TCR beta chains appeared HLA-restricted in a later analysis.

CDR1 is SGHRS, CDR2 YFSETQ, per germline. The CDR3 consists of 16 residues. V lost 0 bases and J 3 bases, leaving 13 bases between the germline ends. PCR used 60 Vbeta primers and 13 Jbeta primers. Only in-frame clones appear in the TCRdb table, and some are missing; sequencing was by immunoSEQ multiplex PCR. The table records roughly 45,000 clones, around three quarters of them present only once. The sequencing sample was made of PBMCs. This sequence was found in a man in his thirties or forties in good health and CMV-seronegative. The genes are TRBV5-1 and TRBJ2-1; no firm D call. CDR3 in DNA: TGCGCCAGCAGCTTGGGAGGTACTGCCTACTACAATGAGCAGTTCTTC. As protein: CASSLGGTAYYNEQFF.